This T cell receptor beta chain is from a study of human T cells and chemical hapten exposure. In the study overall: Chiefly women, the patients showed alopecia areata, totalis or universalis. Findings of the study overall: After DPC sensitization, TCRs above 1 in 1000 frequency showed no change. Donors were affected by alopecia, so their immune reaction might vary from that of healthy individuals.

As to this clonotype: Antigen: not known.

The time point: patch test 1, 2 weeks after DPC sensitization. Treatment here: therapeutic diphenylcyclopropenone sensitization with weekly scalp DPC. Whole blood that had not been fractionated was the source of extracted total RNA. V was clipped by 3 bases and J by 3 bases, with 15 bases between them. The CDR3 length is 15 residues. Germline V gives CDR1 GTSNPN, CDR2 SVGIG (reference sequence). MiXCR, applied by TCRdb to the RACE reads, yields one record per CDR3 protein. The data show 150,000 to 200,000 distinct CDR3 sequences, with about 15% seen just once and 1.7% held by the top ten. The J gene is TRBJ1-3, the V gene TRBV30; possible D gene TRBD1, 6 bases. The sequencing here drew on whole blood, taken in connection with sensitization to the hapten diphenylcyclopropenone (DPC). The receptor comes from a woman aged 30 to 39 with alopecia areata. Some clones in this sample may be carry-over from other donors' samples. The CDR3 DNA is TGTGCCTGGAGCGCCGGGCAGGGGATTGGAAACACCATATATTTT. Its translation: CAWSAGQGIGNTIYF. Combining the CDR3 with reference TRBV30 and TRBJ1-3 gives the whole variable domain SQTIHQWPATLVQPVGSPLSLECTVEGTSNPNLYWYRQAAGRGLQLLFYSVGIGQISSEVPQNLSASRPQDRQFILSSKKLLLSDSGFYLCAWSAGQGIGNTIYFGEGSWLTVV.